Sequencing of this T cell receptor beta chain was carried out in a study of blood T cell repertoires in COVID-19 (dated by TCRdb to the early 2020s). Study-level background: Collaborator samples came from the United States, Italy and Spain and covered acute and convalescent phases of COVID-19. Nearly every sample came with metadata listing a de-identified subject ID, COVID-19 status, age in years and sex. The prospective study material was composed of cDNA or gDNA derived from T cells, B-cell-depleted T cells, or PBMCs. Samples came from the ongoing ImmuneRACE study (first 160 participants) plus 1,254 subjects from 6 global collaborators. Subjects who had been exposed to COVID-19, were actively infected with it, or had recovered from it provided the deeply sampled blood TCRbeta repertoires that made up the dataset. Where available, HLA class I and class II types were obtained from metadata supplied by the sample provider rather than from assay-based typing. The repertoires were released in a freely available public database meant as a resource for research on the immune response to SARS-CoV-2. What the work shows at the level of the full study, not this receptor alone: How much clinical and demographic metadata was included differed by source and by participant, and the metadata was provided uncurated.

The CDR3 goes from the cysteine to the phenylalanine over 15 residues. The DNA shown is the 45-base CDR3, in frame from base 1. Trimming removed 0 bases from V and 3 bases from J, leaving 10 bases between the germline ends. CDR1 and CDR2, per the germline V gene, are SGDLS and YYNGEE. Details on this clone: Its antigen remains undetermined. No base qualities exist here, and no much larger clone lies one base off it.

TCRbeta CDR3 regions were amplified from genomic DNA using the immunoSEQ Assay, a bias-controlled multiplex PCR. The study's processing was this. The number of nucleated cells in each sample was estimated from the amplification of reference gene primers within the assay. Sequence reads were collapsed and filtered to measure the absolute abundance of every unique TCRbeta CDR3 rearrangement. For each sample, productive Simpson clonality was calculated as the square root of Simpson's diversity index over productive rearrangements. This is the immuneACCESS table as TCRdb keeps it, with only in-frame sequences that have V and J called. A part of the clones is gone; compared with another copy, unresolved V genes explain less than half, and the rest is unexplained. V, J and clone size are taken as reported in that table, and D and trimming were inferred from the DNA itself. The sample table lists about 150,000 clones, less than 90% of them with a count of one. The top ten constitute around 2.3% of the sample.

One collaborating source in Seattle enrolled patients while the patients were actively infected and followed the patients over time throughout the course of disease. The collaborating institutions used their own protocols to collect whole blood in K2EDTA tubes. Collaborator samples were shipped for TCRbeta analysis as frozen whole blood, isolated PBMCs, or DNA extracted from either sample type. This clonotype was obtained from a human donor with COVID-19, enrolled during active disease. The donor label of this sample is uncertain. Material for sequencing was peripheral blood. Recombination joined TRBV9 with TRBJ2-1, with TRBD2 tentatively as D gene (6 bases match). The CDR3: CASSVGGDGYNEQFF. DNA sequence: TGTGCCAGCAGCGTAGGCGGGGACGGCTACAATGAGCAGTTCTTC.